These 31 T cell receptor beta chains originate from one sample sequenced in a study of T cell responses to AZD1222 COVID-19 vaccine. The data were produced by immunoSEQ multiplex PCR, yet TCRdb's version contains in-frame clones alone and is incomplete. The sample records 120,000 or so clones, around nine tenths being singletons. This specimen was peripheral blood, taken on day 0 of AZD1222 vaccination. The receptors here all came from an adult in good health.

CDR3 sequence (DNA): TGTGCCAGCAGTTTATTGGGACAGGGGCGGTACGAGCAGTACTTC. Encoded protein: CASSLLGQGRYEQYF. The V and J genes are TRBV28 and TRBJ2-7, with TRBD1 matching 10 bases. Per germline, CDR1 MDHEN and CDR2 SYDVKM. With V trimmed by 1 base and J by 4 bases, 4 bases remained unmatched. This CDR3 is built from 15 residues. Together with reference TRBV28 and TRBJ2-7, the CDR3 gives the full variable domain: DVKVTQSSRYLVKRTGEKVFLECVQDMDHENMFWYRQDPGLGLRLIYFSYDVKMKEKGDIPEGYSVSREKKERFSLILESASTNQTSMYLCASSLLGQGRYEQYFGPGTRLTVT.

This clone was detected only a few times. The sample carries other DNA sequences with the same CDR3. This chain uses TRBV5-1 with TRBJ2-7; 8 bases are shared with TRBD2. V was clipped by 0 bases and J by 0 bases; unmatched bases: 2. The V gene's germline CDR1 is SGHRS and CDR2 YFSETQ. This CDR3 has 15 residues. As DNA, the CDR3 is TGCGCCAGCAGCTTGGGGCTAGCGGGCTCCTACGAGCAGTACTTC. Encoded protein: CASSLGLAGSYEQYF.

This clone appeared a few times. The gene calls are TRBV19 and TRBJ1-5; 8 bases are a match to TRBD1. V was pared by 6 bases and J by 2 bases, with 6 bases of the junction left unmatched. The CDR3 consists of 15 residues. The germline gives CDR1 LNHDA, CDR2 SQIVND (reference sequence). The CDR3 is CASSQTGGGNQPQHF. The DNA for the CDR3 is TGTGCCAGTAGCCAAACAGGGGGAGGCAATCAGCCCCAGCATTTT. Full variable domain (remainder filled in from reference TRBV19 and TRBJ1-5): DGGITQSPKYLFRKEGQNVTLSCEQNLNHDAMYWYRQDPGQGLRLIYYSQIVNDFQKGDIAEGYSVSREKKESFPLTVTSAQKNPTAFYLCASSQTGGGNQPQHFGDGTRLSIL.

The chain combines TRBV3-1 (or the pseudogene TRBV3-2) with TRBJ2-5, with D perhaps given as TRBD1 or TRBD2 (6 bases each). Trimming removed 8 bases at V and 2 bases at J, with 18 bases between. Germline CDR1 reads LGHDT; CDR2 reads YNNKEL (reference sequence). This CDR3 contains 15 residues. The CDR3, as DNA: TGTGCCAGCCTCCCCCCGGGGGCAGGTCAAGAGACCCAGTACTTC. Protein product: CASLPPGAGQETQYF.

This rearrangement joins TRBV29-1 to TRBJ1-2; D is undetermined. The CDR3 is 16 residues long. V shed 0 bases and J shed 0 bases, with 14 bases lying between them. The germline CDR1 and CDR2 sequences are SQVTM and ANQGSEA. CDR3 loop: CSVEEPWAEANYGYTF. DNA of the CDR3: TGCAGCGTTGAAGAGCCATGGGCGGAAGCTAACTATGGCTACACCTTC.

The V gene is TRBV7-9, the J gene TRBJ2-1; 7 nucleotides line up with TRBD2. The CDR3 is 17 residues long. The J segment lost 4 bases and the V segment lost 4 bases, leaving 13 bases of the junction unmatched. Germline V gene data show CDR1 as SEHNR and CDR2 as FQNEAQ (reference sequence). The CDR3 loop reads CASSSSFTSEIYNEQFF. CDR3 DNA: TGTGCCAGCAGCTCGAGCTTTACTAGCGAGATATACAATGAGCAGTTCTTC.

This chain uses TRBV19 with TRBJ2-7; possibly TRBD1 or TRBD2 for D (6 bases each). Germline assignment: CDR1 LNHDA and CDR2 SQIVND (reference sequence). Deletions cut 4 bases from V and 3 bases from J, with 22 bases between. CDR3 length: 17 residues. The CDR3 sequence is CASSREPGGGQIYEQYF. CDR3 in DNA: TGTGCCAGTAGTAGGGAGCCTGGGGGAGGACAGATCTACGAGCAGTACTTC.

This sequence joins TRBV6-2 or TRBV6-3 and TRBJ2-7; D remains unclear. Germline-derived CDR1 and CDR2 are MNHEY and SVGEGT. The CDR3 covers 13 residues. Trimming took off 2 bases at V and 0 bases at J, with 5 bases between the two ends. DNA of the CDR3: TGTGCCAGCAGTTACACGAGCTCCTACGAGCAGTACTTC. Protein: CASSYTSSYEQYF.

The chain uses TRBV5-6 and TRBJ1-2; 8 bases align to TRBD1. CDR1 is SGHDT, CDR2 YYEEEE, per germline. The trim removed 0 bases at V and 4 bases at J, leaving 2 bases unmatched. The CDR3 length is 14 residues. The chain's CDR3 is CASSLGDRGYGYTF. CDR3 sequence (DNA): TGTGCCAGCAGCTTGGGCGACAGGGGCTATGGCTACACCTTC.

This chain joins TRBV2 and TRBJ2-7, with 7 bases aligning to TRBD2. The CDR3 loop spans 22 amino acids. CDR1 and CDR2 (germline): SNHLY, FYNNEI. V dropped 8 bases and J dropped 0; count of bases not matched to a gene: 31. CDR3 residues: CASLLMAGLPGGSSYSSYEQYF. The CDR3 region has the DNA TGTGCCAGCTTACTAATGGCCGGACTACCGGGGGGTTCCTCATATAGCTCCTACGAGCAGTACTTC.

This chain uses TRBV6-2 or TRBV6-3 with TRBJ2-3; the match to TRBD2 covers 13 bases. Germline CDR1 is MNHEY and CDR2 is SVGEGT. V was pared by 4 bases and J by 4 bases, with 5 bases of the junction left unmatched. The CDR3 extends over 16 amino acids. The CDR3 coding sequence is TGTGCCAGCAGTTCCGGACTAGCGGGAGCGGCAGATACGCAGTATTTT. It translates to CASSSGLAGAADTQYF.

The chain has TRBV7-2 and TRBJ1-1; TRBD1 agrees at 9 bases. CDR1 is SGHTA, CDR2 FQGNSA, per germline. V lost 7 bases, J lost 4 bases, and 13 bases stayed unmatched. The CDR3 totals 16 residues. The DNA for the CDR3 is TGTGCCAGCATCCCGCTCCTGGGACAGGGTAGCACTGAAGCTTTCTTT. It is translated as CASIPLLGQGSTEAFF.

V usage is TRBV11-2 and J usage is TRBJ1-4; D is perhaps TRBD1 (5 bases). CDR3 size: 15 residues. CDR1 and CDR2 (germline): SGHAT, FQNNGV. Trimming stripped 5 bases from V and 8 bases from J, with 18 bases between. CDR3 region: CASSLVQGSGEKLFF. CDR3 bases: TGTGCCAGCAGCCTCGTCCAGGGATCAGGCGAAAAACTGTTTTTT.

The chain combines TRBV7-9 with TRBJ2-1, with 8 bases lining up with TRBD2. V lost 5 bases, J lost 2 bases, and 17 bases stayed unmatched. In germline, CDR1 is SEHNR, CDR2 FQNEAQ (reference sequence). The CDR3 loop spans 19 amino acids. The CDR3 is CASSPRSGVAGPPYNEQFF. CDR3 coding DNA: TGTGCCAGCAGCCCGCGGAGTGGGGTAGCGGGACCTCCCTACAATGAGCAGTTCTTC.

The table lists this clone with a few counts. The chain has TRBV14 and TRBJ2-1; D perhaps matches TRBD2 (5 bases). Trimming stripped 4 bases from V and 6 bases from J, with 22 bases between. This CDR3 has 17 residues. Germline V gene sequence: CDR1 SGHDN, CDR2 FVKESK. The DNA for the CDR3 is TGTGCCAGCAGCCCCCCTCGGGGTGAGCGACTCTTCAATGAGCAGTTCTTC. Residues: CASSPPRGERLFNEQFF.

The chain has TRBV5-1 and TRBJ2-7; 9 bases match TRBD2. With 0 bases clipped from V and 9 bases from J, the junction kept 7 bases outside the gene matches. The germline gives CDR1 SGHRS, CDR2 YFSETQ. This CDR3 region has 14 residues. The CDR3 reads CASSLGGGRARQYF. CDR3 DNA: TGCGCCAGCAGCTTGGGTGGCGGGAGGGCCCGGCAGTACTTC.

V usage is TRBV19 and J usage is TRBJ1-5; D possibly corresponds to TRBD1 (5 bases). The germline V gene has CDR1 LNHDA and CDR2 SQIVND (reference sequence). V lost 5 bases and J lost 11, with 22 bases in between. CDR3 length: 15 residues. The CDR3 here is CASSPRPGGDKAQHF. CDR3 nucleotide sequence: TGTGCCAGTAGTCCCCGCCCGGGGGGGGATAAAGCCCAGCATTTT.

This clone was seen just once. The chain is built from TRBV7-9 and TRBJ1-5, with D perhaps matching TRBD1 (6 bases). V lost 5 bases to trimming and J lost 2 bases, with 16 bases between them. Per germline, CDR1 SEHNR and CDR2 FQNEAQ (reference sequence). CDR3 length: 16 residues. Written as DNA, the CDR3 is TGTGCCAGCAGCCCACGGGGACACTTTGGCAATCAGCCCCAGCATTTT. This gives the protein CASSPRGHFGNQPQHF.

The chain employs TRBV5-1 and TRBJ2-5; 8 bases line up with TRBD1. Looked up from germline, CDR1 is SGHRS and CDR2 is YFSETQ. V shed 6 bases, J shed 5 bases, and the junction held 6 bases outside the gene matches. The CDR3 contains 13 residues. CDR3 protein: CASTTDRAETQYF. CDR3 nucleotides: TGCGCCAGCACCACGGACAGGGCGGAGACCCAGTACTTC.

The CDR3 nucleotides read TGCGCCAGCAGCTGGGGGACAGGGGCTGGAAACACCATATATTTT. Translation gives CASSWGTGAGNTIYF. The V and J genes are TRBV5-1 and TRBJ1-3, with 10 positions matching TRBD1. The V segment lost 3 bases and the J segment 2 bases; nucleotides outside the gene matches: 2. Germline V gene sequence: CDR1 SGHRS, CDR2 YFSETQ. This CDR3 comprises 15 residues.

The chain joins TRBV12-3 or TRBV12-4 to TRBJ1-2; a weak D match, TRBD1 (6 bases). The CDR3 contains 13 residues. V lost 1 base and J lost 6, with 9 bases in between. CDR3 sequence reads: CASSLVAGDGYTF. The CDR3 DNA is TGTGCCAGCAGTTTAGTGGCAGGGGATGGCTACACCTTC.

The table lists this clone with a count of one. The chain uses TRBV20-1 and TRBJ1-5; D is uncertain. The CDR3 contains 16 residues. Looked up from germline, CDR1 is DFQATT and CDR2 is SNEGSKA (reference sequence). Trimming cost V 3 bases and J 1 base, with 16 bases left between them. The CDR3: CSASKLVSQSNQPQHF. The CDR3 nucleotides are TGCAGTGCTAGTAAGTTGGTGAGTCAGAGCAATCAGCCCCAGCATTTT.

J is TRBJ2-1 and V is TRBV20-1, with 8 bases identical to TRBD2. This CDR3 comprises 14 residues. The V gene end was trimmed by 3 bases and the J gene end by 8 bases; junction bases not matched to a gene: 9. The V gene's germline CDR1 is DFQATT and CDR2 SNEGSKA (reference sequence). The CDR3 nucleotides read TGCAGTGCTAGTAGGGTAGCGGGGAAGGATGAGCAGTTCTTC. Amino acids: CSASRVAGKDEQFF.

This chain joins TRBV10-3 and TRBJ1-3; D uncertain. The germline CDR1 and CDR2 sequences are ENHRY and SYGVKD. The CDR3 is 16 amino acids. The V gene lost 0 bases and the J gene lost 1 base, with 10 bases spanning the gap. In DNA form, the CDR3 reads TGTGCCATCAGTGAGTCATCACTCCCTTCTGGAAACACCATATATTTT. Its translation is CAISESSLPSGNTIYF.

The rearrangement joins TRBV10-3 to TRBJ2-5; the match to TRBD1 covers 9 bases. CDR3 length: 15 residues. The ends lost 3 bases at V and 4 bases at J; junction bases unmatched: 6. The germline gives CDR1 ENHRY, CDR2 SYGVKD. Here the CDR3 DNA reads TGTGCCATCAGTGACTACAGGGGGCCGGTAGAGACCCAGTACTTC. Translation: CAISDYRGPVETQYF.

The V and J genes are TRBV27 and TRBJ2-2; perhaps TRBD1 as D (6 bases). This CDR3 region has 15 residues. The V and J ends lost 4 bases and 5 bases respectively, with 14 bases between them. Germline CDR1 and CDR2: MNHEY and SMNVEV (reference sequence). The CDR3 is CASSSGEIKTGELFF. CDR3 DNA: TGTGCCAGCAGTTCAGGGGAAATAAAGACCGGGGAGCTGTTTTTT.

The chain recombines TRBV10-3 with TRBJ2-7; 8 nucleotides agree with TRBD2. CDR1 ENHRY and CDR2 SYGVKD come from the germline V gene. V was clipped by 2 bases and J by 6 bases; unmatched bases: 6. This CDR3 is 14 amino acids long. The CDR3 sequence is CAISEHGAGAEQYF. The CDR3 coding sequence is TGTGCCATCAGTGAGCATGGAGCGGGAGCCGAGCAGTACTTC.

The genes are TRBV20-1 and TRBJ2-5; no reliable D call. CDR1 DFQATT and CDR2 SNEGSKA come from the germline V gene (reference sequence). This CDR3 has 12 residues. V lost 3 bases, J lost 2 bases, and 7 bases lay in between. CDR3 coding DNA: TGCAGTGCTAGTCGCAGTCAAGAGACCCAGTACTTC. It specifies CSASRSQETQYF.

The chain links TRBV28 to TRBJ1-6, with D possibly TRBD1 on 6 matching bases. The germline CDR1 and CDR2 sequences are MDHEN and SYDVKM. CDR3 size: 15 residues. V was cut by 5 bases and J by 7 bases, with 15 bases left in between. The CDR3 sequence: CASSITGTRNSPLHF. For the CDR3, the DNA is TGTGCCAGCAGTATAACCGGGACACGGAATTCACCCCTCCACTTT.

The V gene is TRBV9, the J gene TRBJ2-2; perhaps TRBD2 as D (5 bases). Germline CDR1 is SGDLS and CDR2 is YYNGEE. The CDR3 is 15 amino acids. V lost 0 bases and J lost 4, with 10 bases in between. CDR3 in DNA: TGTGCCAGCAGCGTAGGACCCGAGGGCACCGGGGAGCTGTTTTTT. Its protein product is CASSVGPEGTGELFF.

The chain couples TRBV19 to TRBJ1-5; D not resolved. V lost 3 bases, J lost 2 bases, and 14 bases lay in between. CDR1 is LNHDA, CDR2 SQIVND, per germline (reference sequence). The length of the CDR3 is 16 residues. The CDR3 coding sequence is TGTGCCAGTAGTATTTTAGGAACCTCAGGCAATCAGCCCCAGCATTTT. Translated: CASSILGTSGNQPQHF.